The rows below give T cell receptor beta chains drawn from one sample of a study of cytomegalovirus exposure and HLA in healthy donors. Profiled with immunoSEQ multiplex PCR; TCRdb holds only in-frame clones, not every one. The table includes just under 150,000 clones, about nine tenths detected once. The sample taken for sequencing was PBMCs. The receptors derive from a young man in good health and CMV-seropositive. Each CDR3 is given with its conserved first and last residue. The order of the fields is J gene, D gene, V gene, clone size, CDR3 protein, CDR3 DNA. A D gene is named only where the DNA matches it firmly. Only part of the rows carry a size: once, few, many, or a class if the clone is expanded.

>TRBJ1-1|NA|TRBV29-1|NA
CSARPGENTEAFF
TGCAGCGCAAGACCGGGAGAGAACACTGAAGCTTTCTTT
>TRBJ1-5|NA|TRBV28|once
CASHPLTGWGHQPQHF
TGTGCCAGCCACCCCCTTACAGGGTGGGGGCATCAGCCCCAGCATTTT
>TRBJ1-2|NA|TRBV5-1|NA
CASSLGQGNGHGYTF
TGCGCCAGCAGCTTGGGTCAGGGGAATGGCCATGGCTACACCTTC
>TRBJ1-2|NA|TRBV2|NA
CASSVVNYGYTF
TGTGCCAGCAGTGTAGTTAACTATGGCTACACCTTC
>TRBJ1-5|TRBD1|TRBV2|NA
CASRTGPSNQPQHF
TGTGCCAGCAGGACAGGGCCGAGCAATCAGCCCCAGCATTTT
>TRBJ1-1|NA|TRBV2|NA
CASSPHTGSSTEAFF
TGTGCCAGCAGCCCTCACACAGGGAGCTCCACTGAAGCTTTCTTT
>TRBJ1-1|NA|TRBV19|NA
CASSTGDTEAFF
TGTGCCAGTAGTACAGGGGACACTGAAGCTTTCTTT
>TRBJ1-5|NA|TRBV2|NA
CASSEGVPQPQHF
TGTGCCAGCAGTGAAGGAGTTCCCCAGCCCCAGCATTTT
>TRBJ2-2|NA|TRBV30|few
CAWSGRQDGTGELFF
TGTGCCTGGAGTGGCCGACAGGACGGGACCGGGGAGCTGTTTTTT
>TRBJ2-3|NA|TRBV19|NA
CASSSNGLFTDTQYF
TGTGCCAGTAGTTCGAATGGACTTTTCACAGATACGCAGTATTTT
>TRBJ1-4|NA|TRBV30|once
CAWSVGGITNEKLFF
TGTGCCTGGAGTGTAGGCGGGATCACTAATGAAAAACTGTTTTTT
>TRBJ2-3|NA|TRBV7-9|NA
CASSPPTVSSTDTQYF
TGTGCCAGCAGCCCCCCGACAGTTTCTAGCACAGATACGCAGTATTTT
>TRBJ1-2|NA|TRBV30|NA
CAWSAFSTGHGYTF
TGTGCCTGGAGTGCCTTCTCGACAGGCCATGGCTACACCTTC
>TRBJ1-6|NA|TRBV4-1|few
CASSQDSGNSPLHF
TGCGCCAGCAGCCAAGATAGCGGGAATTCACCCCTCCACTTT
>TRBJ2-1|NA|TRBV6-5|NA
CASSYSLLRDYEQFF
TGTGCCAGCAGTTACTCCCTCCTCCGGGACTATGAGCAGTTCTTC
>TRBJ2-5|TRBD2|TRBV4-2|NA
CASSQVSFGTSRQETQYF
TGTGCCAGCAGCCAAGTGTCCTTCGGGACTAGCAGACAAGAGACCCAGTACTTC